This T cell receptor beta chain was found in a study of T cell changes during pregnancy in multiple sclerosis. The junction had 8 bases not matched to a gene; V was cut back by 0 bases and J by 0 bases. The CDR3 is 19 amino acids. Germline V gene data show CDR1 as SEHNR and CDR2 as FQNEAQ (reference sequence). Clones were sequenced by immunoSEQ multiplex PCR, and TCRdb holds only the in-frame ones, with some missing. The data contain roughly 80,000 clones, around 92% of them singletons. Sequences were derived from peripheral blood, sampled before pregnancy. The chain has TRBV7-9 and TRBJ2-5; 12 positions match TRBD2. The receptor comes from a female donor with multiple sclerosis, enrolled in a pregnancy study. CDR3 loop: CASSLANTLAGGYQETQYF. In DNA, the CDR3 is TGTGCCAGCAGCTTAGCGAATACTCTAGCGGGGGGGTACCAAGAGACCCAGTACTTC. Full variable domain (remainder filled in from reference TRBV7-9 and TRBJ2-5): DTGVSQNPRHKITKRGQNVTFRCDPISEHNRLYWYRQTLGQGPEFLTYFQNEAQLEKSRLLSDRFSAERPKGSFSTLEIQRTEQGDSAMYLCASSLANTLAGGYQETQYFGPGTRLLVL.